The T cell receptor beta chain described here comes from a study of siplizumab effects on memory and regulatory T cells. General study findings and limits: Mean Treg-derived proportions of mappable alloreactive CD4+ clones were around 75% for siplizumab and less than 35% for controls. Apparently key alloresponse contributors, naive T cells also seemed more diverse than memory cells. Assignment to unstimulated subsets succeeded for only a minor fraction of the alloreactive clones. Proliferating Tregs in siplizumab cultures were never verified as suppressive.

This CDR3 spans 13 amino acids. Germline V lookup: CDR1 MNHNY, CDR2 SVGAGI (reference sequence). Comments on this clone: Its specificity is unknown. A junction boundary mismatches the germline segment, possibly from a read error.

Produced via immunoSEQ multiplex PCR; TCRdb's table is partial and in-frame only. This sample has some 65,000 clones, with around 90% found just once. This clonotype was obtained from a human donor in good health. The chain uses TRBV6-6 and TRBJ2-4; possibly TRBD2 for D (7 bases). The material sequenced was Tregs sorted from blood. The CDR3 coding sequence is TGTGCCAGCAGTTACGATATAAGTGTCGGGGGGCTTTTC. Translated: CASSYDISVGGLF.